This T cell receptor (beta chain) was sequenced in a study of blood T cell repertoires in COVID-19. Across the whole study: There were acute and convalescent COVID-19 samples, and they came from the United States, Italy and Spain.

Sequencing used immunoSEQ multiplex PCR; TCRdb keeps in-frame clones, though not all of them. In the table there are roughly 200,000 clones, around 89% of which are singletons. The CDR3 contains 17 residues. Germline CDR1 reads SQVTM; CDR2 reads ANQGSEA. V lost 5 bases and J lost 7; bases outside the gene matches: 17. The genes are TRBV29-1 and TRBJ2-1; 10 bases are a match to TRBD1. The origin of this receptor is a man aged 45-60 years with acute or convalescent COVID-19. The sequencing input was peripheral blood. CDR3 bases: TGCAGCGTTACACGAAGATGGAGGGAGGGACAGGGGAATGAGCAGTTCTTC. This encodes CSVTRRWREGQGNEQFF.